This T cell receptor beta chain was documented in a study of blood T cells in healthy people across ages. In its sample, this clonotype was seen once. With 5 bases removed from V and 5 bases from J, the gap between germline ends came to 15 bases. Germline values: CDR1 DFQATT, CDR2 SNEGSKA (reference sequence). The CDR3 runs to 13 residues. With a J-beta primer mix and a sample-barcoded 5' primer, a second PCR ran 7 to 11 cycles. TCRdb called the 5' RACE reads again in MiXCR, with one record for every CDR3 protein. The sample contains a few hundred thousand distinct CDR3 sequences, 27% of which appear only once.

The chain carries TRBV20-1 and TRBJ2-5; no reliable D call. The receptor comes from a woman aged 70-85 years in good health. The sample comprised blood. This CDR3 is CSAPGLVEETQYF. Written as DNA, the CDR3 is TGCAGTGCTCCGGGCCTCGTTGAGGAGACCCAGTACTTC.